The source of this T cell receptor beta chain is a study of T-cell reconstitution after alpha-beta-depleted transplantation in children. This clonotype was detected a few times. Its antigen is currently unknown. The J segment lost 2 bases and the V segment lost 0 bases, leaving 3 bases of the junction unmatched. The CDR3 spans 15 residues. Germline CDR1 is DFQATT and CDR2 is SNEGSKA (reference sequence). Study-level findings and limits: Newly generated T cells supplied most T-cell counts and diversity one year post-transplant. Reported findings indicate that, about two months after transplant, alpha-beta T cells came from several hundred expanded clones, which were derived from non-depleted graft cells.

Unique molecular identifiers were used in preparing the TCRbeta library. One entry per CDR3 protein, called by TCRdb with MiXCR from the PCR reads. The sample has about 240,000 distinct CDR3 sequences, more than 20% seen once. This sample comprised PBMCs, obtained before TCRalphabeta/CD19-depleted stem cell transplant. The receptor's source is a girl aged 2-15 years with Fanconi anemia, due to receive a stem cell transplant. The rearrangement uses TRBV20-1 and TRBJ1-2; 10 nucleotides line up with TRBD1. The CDR3 bases are TGCAGTGCTAGAGAGAAGACAGGGGGCAACTATGGCTACACCTTC. Its translation is CSAREKTGGNYGYTF.